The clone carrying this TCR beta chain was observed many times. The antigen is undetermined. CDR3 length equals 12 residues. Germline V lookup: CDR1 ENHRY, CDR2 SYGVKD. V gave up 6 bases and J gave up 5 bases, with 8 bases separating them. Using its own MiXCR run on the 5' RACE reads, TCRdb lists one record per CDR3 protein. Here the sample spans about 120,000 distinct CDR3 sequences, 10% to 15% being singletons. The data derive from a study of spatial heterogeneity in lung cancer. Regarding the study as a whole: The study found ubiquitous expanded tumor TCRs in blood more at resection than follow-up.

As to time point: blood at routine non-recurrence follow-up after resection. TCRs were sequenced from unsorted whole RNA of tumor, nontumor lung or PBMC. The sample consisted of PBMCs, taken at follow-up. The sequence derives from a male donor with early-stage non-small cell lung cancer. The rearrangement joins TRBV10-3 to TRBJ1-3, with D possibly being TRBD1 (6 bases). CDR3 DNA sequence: TGTGCCATCAGGGACAGAAGAAACACCATATATTTT. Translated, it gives CAIRDRRNTIYF.